This TCR beta chain was recorded in a study of identical twins. Unique molecular identifiers were in the cDNA, with template-switch universal primer binding. TCRdb analysed the 5' RACE reads with MiXCR anew, one entry per CDR3 protein. This sample carries approximately 690,000 distinct CDR3 sequences, less than 7% of them seen once, and the ten largest clones take under 2%. This clonotype was picked up many times. The antigen remains undetermined. Germline lookup yields CDR1 SEHNR and CDR2 FQNEAQ (reference sequence). The V segment lost 4 bases and the J segment 2 bases; nucleotides outside the gene matches: 4. The CDR3 is made up of 15 amino acids. General observations from the study: Zero-insertion findings could be partly confounded by invariant cells (MAIT and iNKT cells).

The source material was naive T cells sorted from blood. This receptor was taken from a young man in good health. The gene calls are TRBV7-9 and TRBJ2-4; 8 nucleotides align to TRBD2. CDR3 residues: CASSSLAGTKNIQYF. The CDR3 region has the DNA TGTGCCAGCAGCTCCCTAGCGGGTACCAAAAACATTCAGTACTTC. The full variable domain, in which reference TRBV7-9 and TRBJ2-4 provide the parts outside the CDR3, is DTGVSQNPRHKITKRGQNVTFRCDPISEHNRLYWYRQTLGQGPEFLTYFQNEAQLEKSRLLSDRFSAERPKGSFSTLEIQRTEQGDSAMYLCASSSLAGTKNIQYFGAGTRLSVL.